The sequence of this TCR beta chain was determined in a study of T cell repertoires in cytomegalovirus infection. Study as a whole: Indications came from public TCR beta signatures; they pointed to CMV infection and to a matching HLA type.

Concerning this clonotype itself: Its cognate antigen is unknown.

CDR3 length: 16 residues. V lost 3 bases, J lost 4 bases, and 18 bases lay in between. Germline assignment: CDR1 MNHEY and CDR2 SMNVEV (reference sequence). TCRdb reanalysed the reads using MiXCR and keeps one entry per CDR3 protein. Among about 360,000 distinct CDR3 sequences, less than 20% were seen once, and the ten largest hold about 10%. The study's findings and limits: Frequencies of public TCR beta families were cumulated, and this identified carriers of CMV plus the relevant HLA. HLA-C-restricted CMV-specific TCR beta clonotypes were dominant in the ex vivo response.

The sequencing sample was made of PBMCs. The chain employs TRBV27 and TRBJ1-2; D remains ambiguous. This sequence originates from a human donor in good health (CMV status not recorded). Some clones in this sample may be carry-over from other donors' samples. This CDR3 reads CASSFGPLSSVYGYTF. The CDR3 DNA is TGTGCCAGCAGTTTCGGCCCCCTGTCCTCGGTCTATGGCTACACCTTC.